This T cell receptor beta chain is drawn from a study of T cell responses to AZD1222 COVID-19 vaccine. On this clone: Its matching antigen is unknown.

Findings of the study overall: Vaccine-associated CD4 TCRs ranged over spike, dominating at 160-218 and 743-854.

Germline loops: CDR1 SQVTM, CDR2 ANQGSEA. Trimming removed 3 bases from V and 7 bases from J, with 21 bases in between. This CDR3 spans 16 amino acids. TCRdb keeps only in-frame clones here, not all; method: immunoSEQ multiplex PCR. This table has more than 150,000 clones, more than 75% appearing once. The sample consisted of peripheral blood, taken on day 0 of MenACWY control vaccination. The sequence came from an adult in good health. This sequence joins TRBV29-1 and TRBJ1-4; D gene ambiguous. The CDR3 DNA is TGCAGCGTTGAGGTACGGGCCCCTACGGCCGGTGAAAAACTGTTTTTT. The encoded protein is CSVEVRAPTAGEKLFF.